The clone carrying this T cell receptor beta chain turned up a few times. Normal lung sampling was at least 3 cm from the tumour, as distant as possible. The data were produced by immunoSEQ multiplex PCR, yet TCRdb's version contains in-frame clones alone and is incomplete. There are under 9,000 clones in the sample; 67% occur only once, and 20% to 25% lies in the top ten. This record belongs to a study of immune cell composition in non-small cell lung cancer. Germline CDR1 and CDR2: MGHRA and YSYEKL. This CDR3 has 15 amino acids. V dropped 0 bases and J dropped 8 bases, with 16 bases sitting between them.

Sequenced: non-adjacent lung tissue. The receptor was isolated from a human donor with non-small cell lung cancer. The J gene is TRBJ1-2, the V gene TRBV4-1; D not certain. CDR3 sequence reads: CASSQDREQRKGYTF. Here the CDR3 DNA reads TGCGCCAGCAGCCAAGATAGGGAGCAGCGTAAAGGCTACACCTTC.